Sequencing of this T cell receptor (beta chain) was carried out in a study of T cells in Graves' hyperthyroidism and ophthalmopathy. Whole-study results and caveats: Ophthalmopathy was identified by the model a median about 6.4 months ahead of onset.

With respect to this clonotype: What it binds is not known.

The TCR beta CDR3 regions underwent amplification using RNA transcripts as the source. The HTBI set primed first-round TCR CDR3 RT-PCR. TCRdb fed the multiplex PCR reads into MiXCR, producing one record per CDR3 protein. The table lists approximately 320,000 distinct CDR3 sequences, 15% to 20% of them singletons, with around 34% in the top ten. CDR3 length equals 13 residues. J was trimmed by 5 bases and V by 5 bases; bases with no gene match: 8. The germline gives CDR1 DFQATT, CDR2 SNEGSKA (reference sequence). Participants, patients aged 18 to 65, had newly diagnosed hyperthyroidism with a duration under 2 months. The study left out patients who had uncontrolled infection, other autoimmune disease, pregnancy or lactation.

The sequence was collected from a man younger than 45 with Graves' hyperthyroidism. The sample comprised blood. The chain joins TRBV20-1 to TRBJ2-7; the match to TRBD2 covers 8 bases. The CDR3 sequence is CSARPAGGNEQYF. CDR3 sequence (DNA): TGCAGTGCTCGGCCCGCGGGAGGAAACGAGCAGTACTTC.